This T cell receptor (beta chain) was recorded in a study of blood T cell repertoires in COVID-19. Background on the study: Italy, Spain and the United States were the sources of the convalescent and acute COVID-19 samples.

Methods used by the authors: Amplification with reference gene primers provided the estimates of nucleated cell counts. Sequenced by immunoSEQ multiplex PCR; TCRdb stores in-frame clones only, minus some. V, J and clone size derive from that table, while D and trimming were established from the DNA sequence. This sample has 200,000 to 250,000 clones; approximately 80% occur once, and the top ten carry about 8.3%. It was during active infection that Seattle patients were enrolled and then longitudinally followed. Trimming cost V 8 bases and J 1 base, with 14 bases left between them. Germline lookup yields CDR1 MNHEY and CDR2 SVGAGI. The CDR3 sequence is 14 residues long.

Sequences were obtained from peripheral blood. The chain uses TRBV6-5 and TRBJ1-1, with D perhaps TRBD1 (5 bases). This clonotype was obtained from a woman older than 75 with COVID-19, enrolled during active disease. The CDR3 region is CASSFTGANTEAFF. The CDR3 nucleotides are TGTGCCAGCTCCTTTACAGGAGCGAACACTGAAGCTTTCTTT.